A selection of T cell receptor beta chains follows, all from one sample in a study of identifying expanded T cells in peripheral blood. The data were produced by immunoSEQ multiplex PCR, yet TCRdb's version contains in-frame clones alone and is incomplete. Among about 130,000 clones listed, 65% to 90% were seen once. The sequencing input was blood. The source is a person aged 18 to 75 in good health. CDR3s include the opening cysteine and the closing phenylalanine or tryptophan. A D gene is named only where the DNA matches it firmly. Clone size is not always given. Where it is, it says once, few, many or a class for expanded clones.

V gene: TRBV7-9; clone size: NA; D gene: TRBD1; J gene: TRBJ1-6; CDR3 DNA: TGTGCCAGCAGCCAGGGGGGTCCTGCACCCCTCCACTTT; CDR3 protein: CASSQGGPAPLHF
V gene: TRBV5-1; clone size: NA; D gene: TRBD1; J gene: TRBJ1-1; CDR3 DNA: TGCGCCAGCCGGGACAGTATGAACACTGAAGCTTTCTTT; CDR3 protein: CASRDSMNTEAFF
V gene: TRBV28; clone size: NA; D gene: NA; J gene: TRBJ1-1; CDR3 DNA: TGTGCCAGCAGTTTAATCGAGGGAGAAGCTTTCTTT; CDR3 protein: CASSLIEGEAFF
V gene: TRBV2; clone size: NA; D gene: NA; J gene: TRBJ2-2; CDR3 DNA: TGTGCCAGCAACCAGGGCTCCAGCACCGGGGAGCTGTTTTTT; CDR3 protein: CASNQGSSTGELFF
V gene: TRBV30; clone size: once; D gene: TRBD1; J gene: TRBJ1-2; CDR3 DNA: TGTGCCAACTTCGTGGGACAGGGAGTGAGTGGCTACACCTTC; CDR3 protein: CANFVGQGVSGYTF
V gene: TRBV11-3; clone size: few; D gene: TRBD2; J gene: TRBJ2-1; CDR3 DNA: TGTGCCAGCAGCTTAGCGGGGGGAACTGAGCAGTTCTTC; CDR3 protein: CASSLAGGTEQFF
V gene: TRBV19; clone size: few; D gene: NA; J gene: TRBJ1-3; CDR3 DNA: TGTGCCAGTAAAACCGTGGACAGCCTTGGAAACACCATATATTTT; CDR3 protein: CASKTVDSLGNTIYF
V gene: TRBV12-5; clone size: NA; D gene: NA; J gene: TRBJ2-3; CDR3 DNA: TGTGCTAGTGGCCCTGGACAGTTTACTCGGTCCTTCACAGATACGCAGTATTTT; CDR3 protein: CASGPGQFTRSFTDTQYF
V gene: TRBV2; clone size: NA; D gene: NA; J gene: TRBJ2-4; CDR3 DNA: TGTGCCAGCACTGAAGGGACCCCGGGCATTCAGTACTTC; CDR3 protein: CASTEGTPGIQYF
V gene: TRBV6-6; clone size: NA; D gene: NA; J gene: TRBJ1-1; CDR3 DNA: TGTGCCAGCAGTTACGGGGGGAACACTGAAGCTTTCTTT; CDR3 protein: CASSYGGNTEAFF
V gene: TRBV6-5; clone size: NA; D gene: NA; J gene: TRBJ1-5; CDR3 DNA: TGTGCCAGCAGTTCGGGATGGGATAGCAATCAGCCCCAGCATTTT; CDR3 protein: CASSSGWDSNQPQHF
V gene: TRBV6-6; clone size: NA; D gene: TRBD1; J gene: TRBJ2-7; CDR3 DNA: TGTGCCAGCAGTTACGGACAGGGCCCCTACGAGCAGTACTTC; CDR3 protein: CASSYGQGPYEQYF
V gene: TRBV5-1; clone size: NA; D gene: NA; J gene: TRBJ1-1; CDR3 DNA: TGCGCCAGCAGCCGTTTGGTAGGGCGGAACACTGAAGCTTTCTTT; CDR3 protein: CASSRLVGRNTEAFF
V gene: TRBV7-9; clone size: NA; D gene: NA; J gene: TRBJ2-7; CDR3 DNA: TGTGCCAGCAGCTTAGTAAGTGGAACCTACGAGCAGTACTTC; CDR3 protein: CASSLVSGTYEQYF
V gene: TRBV4-2; clone size: many; D gene: NA; J gene: TRBJ1-1; CDR3 DNA: TGTGCCAGCAGCCAAGCTACGACAGTCCCTGAAGCTTTCTTT; CDR3 protein: CASSQATTVPEAFF
V gene: TRBV27; clone size: NA; D gene: NA; J gene: TRBJ1-1; CDR3 DNA: TGTGCCAGCAGTTTAAACAGGGATAGCGGTGAAGCTTTCTTT; CDR3 protein: CASSLNRDSGEAFF
V gene: TRBV30; clone size: NA; D gene: NA; J gene: TRBJ2-7; CDR3 DNA: TGTGCCTGGCTGAGTGCGGGGTGGCACGAGCAGTACTTC; CDR3 protein: CAWLSAGWHEQYF
V gene: TRBV30; clone size: NA; D gene: NA; J gene: TRBJ2-3; CDR3 DNA: TGTGCCTGGAGTGAGACCCCAGATACGCAGTATTTT; CDR3 protein: CAWSETPDTQYF
V gene: TRBV15; clone size: NA; D gene: NA; J gene: TRBJ2-7; CDR3 DNA: TGTGCCACCAGCAGAGATCCGCCCCCTGACGAGCAGTACTTC; CDR3 protein: CATSRDPPPDEQYF
V gene: TRBV19; clone size: NA; D gene: NA; J gene: TRBJ2-1; CDR3 DNA: TGTGCCAGTAGGGGGGCAAGGGGGTACAATGAGCAGTTCTTC; CDR3 protein: CASRGARGYNEQFF
V gene: TRBV10-1; clone size: once; D gene: NA; J gene: TRBJ2-1; CDR3 DNA: TGCGCCAGCAATGCCGGGCCCGACAATGAGCAGTTCTTC; CDR3 protein: CASNAGPDNEQFF
V gene: TRBV15; clone size: NA; D gene: NA; J gene: TRBJ2-3; CDR3 DNA: TGTGCCACCAGCAGAGGCGCGGACTCCACACATACGCAGTATTTT; CDR3 protein: CATSRGADSTHTQYF